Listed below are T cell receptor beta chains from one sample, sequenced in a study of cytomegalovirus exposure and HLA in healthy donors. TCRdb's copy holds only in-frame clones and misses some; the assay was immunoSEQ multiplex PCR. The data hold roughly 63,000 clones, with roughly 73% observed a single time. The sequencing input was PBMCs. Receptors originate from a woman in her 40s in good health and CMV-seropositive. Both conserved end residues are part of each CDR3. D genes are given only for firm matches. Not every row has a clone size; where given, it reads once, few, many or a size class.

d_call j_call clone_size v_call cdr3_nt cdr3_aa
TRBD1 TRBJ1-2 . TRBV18 TGTGCCAGCTCACCGGCAATACAGGGGTCCGACTATGGCTACACCTTC CASSPAIQGSDYGYTF
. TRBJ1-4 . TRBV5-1 TGCGCCAGCAGCTTGGACCCAGGCGTCAGTGAAAAACTGTTTTTT CASSLDPGVSEKLFF
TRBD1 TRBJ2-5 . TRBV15 TGTGCCACCAGCAGAGTACGGTGGGTTTCGGGACAGGGGGGAGAGACCCAGTACTTC CATSRVRWVSGQGGETQYF
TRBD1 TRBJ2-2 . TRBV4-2 TGTGCCAGCAGCCGAGACCGGGACAGGATCGGGGAGCTGTTTTTT CASSRDRDRIGELFF
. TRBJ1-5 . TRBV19 TGTGCCAGTAGTATGTTTCTTATCGGGGACAATCAGCCCCAGCATTTT CASSMFLIGDNQPQHF
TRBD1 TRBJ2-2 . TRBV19 TGTGCCAGTAGTATGGGGACAGGGGCCTGGATGGGCACCGGGGAGCTGTTTTTT CASSMGTGAWMGTGELFF
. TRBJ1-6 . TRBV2 TGTGCCAGCAGTGAGGACTCCTCACCCCTCCACTTT CASSEDSSPLHF
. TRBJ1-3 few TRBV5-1 TGCGCCAGCAGCTTGGGTCCGGGCAGGGTGGACGGAAACACCATATATTTT CASSLGPGRVDGNTIYF
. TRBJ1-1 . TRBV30 TGTGCCTGGAGTGGGGGCTCCCGATCTGAAGCTTTCTTT CAWSGGSRSEAFF
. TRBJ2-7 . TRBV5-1 TGCGCCAGCAGCTCCTCTGGCGACAGTTTCCTCTACGAGCAGTACTTC CASSSSGDSFLYEQYF
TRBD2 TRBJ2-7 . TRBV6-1 TGTGCCAGCAGTGAAGAGGGCGGGGGACCATTCTACGAGCAGTACTTC CASSEEGGGPFYEQYF
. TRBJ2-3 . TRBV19 TGTGCCAGTAGTCCTGGACGCCTTAGGGGAGATACGCAGTATTTT CASSPGRLRGDTQYF
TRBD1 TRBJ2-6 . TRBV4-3 TGCGCCAGCAGCCAAGAAGGGGGACAGGGTGCGGGGGCCAACGTCCTGACTTTC CASSQEGGQGAGANVLTF
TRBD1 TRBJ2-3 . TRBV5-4 TGTGCCAGCAGCTCGACGACAGGGGGGTCCGGCACAGATACGCAGTATTTT CASSSTTGGSGTDTQYF
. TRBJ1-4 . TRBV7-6 TGTGCCAGCAGCTTAGGGGGGGGTGAGGAAAAACTGTTTTTT CASSLGGGEEKLFF
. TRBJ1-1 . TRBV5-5 TGTGCCAGCAGCTACTACACTGAAGCTTTCTTT CASSYYTEAFF
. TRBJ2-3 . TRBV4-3 TGCGCCAGCAGCCAAGCCCATGCAGATACGCAGTATTTT CASSQAHADTQYF
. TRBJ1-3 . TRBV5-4 TGTGCCAGCGGAACAGGGAGCACCATATATTTT CASGTGSTIYF
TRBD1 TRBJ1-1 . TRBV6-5 TGTGCCAGCAGAAGGACAGGGGCGGCTGAAGCTTTCTTT CASRRTGAAEAFF
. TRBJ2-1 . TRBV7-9 TGTTCCAGCAGCTCGGTCGTCAATGAGCAGTTCTTC CSSSSVVNEQFF
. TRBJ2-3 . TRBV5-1 TGCGCCAGTCAAAGACAGACTAGCACAGATACGCAGTATTTT CASQRQTSTDTQYF
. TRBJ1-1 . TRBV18 TGTGCCAGCTCACCAAAGAGTGGAGGTCACACTGAAGCTTTCTTT CASSPKSGGHTEAFF
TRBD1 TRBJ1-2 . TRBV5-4 TGTGCCAGCAGCCCACCGACAGGGAACGGTGGCTACACCTTC CASSPPTGNGGYTF